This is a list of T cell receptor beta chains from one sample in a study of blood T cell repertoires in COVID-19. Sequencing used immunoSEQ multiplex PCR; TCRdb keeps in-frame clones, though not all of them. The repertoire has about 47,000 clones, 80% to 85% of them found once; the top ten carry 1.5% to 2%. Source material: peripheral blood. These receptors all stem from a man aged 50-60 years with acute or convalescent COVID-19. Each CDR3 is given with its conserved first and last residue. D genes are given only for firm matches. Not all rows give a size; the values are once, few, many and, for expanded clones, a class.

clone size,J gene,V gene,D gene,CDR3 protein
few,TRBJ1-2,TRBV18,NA,CASSPQGIDGYTF
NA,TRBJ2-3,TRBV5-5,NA,CASTPGTSTDTQYF
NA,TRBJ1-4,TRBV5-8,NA,CASSLRQDEKLFF
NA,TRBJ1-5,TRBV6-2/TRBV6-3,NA,CASSYTGNLIEKPQHF
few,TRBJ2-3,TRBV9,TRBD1,CASSGQGVTQYF
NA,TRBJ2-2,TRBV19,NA,CASSTGLPAGELFF
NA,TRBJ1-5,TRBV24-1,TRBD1,CAKTGQGMGQPQHF
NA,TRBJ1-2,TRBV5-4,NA,CASSLGVGGGYTF
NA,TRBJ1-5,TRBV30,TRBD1,CACGTGDQPQHF
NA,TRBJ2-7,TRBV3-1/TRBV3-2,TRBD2,CASSPARGSTSYEQYF
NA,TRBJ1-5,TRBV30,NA,CAWSVRGISNQPQHF
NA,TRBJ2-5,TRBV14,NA,CASSQVSGQETQYF
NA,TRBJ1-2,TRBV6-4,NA,CASSAGIGGYGYTF
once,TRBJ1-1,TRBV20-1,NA,CSARDSSEAFF
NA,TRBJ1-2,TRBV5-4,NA,CASSLTGGDWGYTF
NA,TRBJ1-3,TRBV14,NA,CASRKTGLSGNTIYF
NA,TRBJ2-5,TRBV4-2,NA,CASSQDVHTETQYF
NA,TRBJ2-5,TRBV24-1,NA,CATGAGTETQYF
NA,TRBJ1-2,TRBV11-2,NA,CASSPGQRMNGYTF
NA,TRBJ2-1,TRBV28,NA,CASSLAEGEQFF
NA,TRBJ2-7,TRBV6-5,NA,CASSSGRVYEQYF
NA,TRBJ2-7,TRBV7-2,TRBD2,CASSSGSGGPIYEQYF
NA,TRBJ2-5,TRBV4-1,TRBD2,CASSHPRQGGRETQYF
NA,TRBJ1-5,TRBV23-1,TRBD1,CASSQNIVGQRNCNQPQHF
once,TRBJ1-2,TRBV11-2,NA,CASSLGQTRNVNGYTF
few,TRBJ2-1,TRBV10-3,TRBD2,CAISGRLAGGEQFF
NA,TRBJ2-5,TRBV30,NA,CAQAAPTGWGWTQYF
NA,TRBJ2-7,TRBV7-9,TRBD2,CASRPSGAGESYEQYF
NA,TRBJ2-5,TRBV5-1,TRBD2,CASSSTSVAETQYF
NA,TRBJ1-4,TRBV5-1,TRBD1,CASSSGGDSNEKLFF
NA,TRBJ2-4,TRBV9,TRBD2,CASSVSSGNIQYF
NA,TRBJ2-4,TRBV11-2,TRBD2,CASSLGSGASGSWDIQYF
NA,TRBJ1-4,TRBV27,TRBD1,CASSPYRGWVEKLFF
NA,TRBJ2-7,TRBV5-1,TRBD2,CASSPGTSGSEQYF
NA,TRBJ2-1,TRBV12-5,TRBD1,CASGLFTGGDEQFF
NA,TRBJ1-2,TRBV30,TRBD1,CAWLATGGHYGYTF
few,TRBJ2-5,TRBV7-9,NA,CASSLAEGALYF
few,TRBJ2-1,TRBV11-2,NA,CASRGIAAAYNEQFF
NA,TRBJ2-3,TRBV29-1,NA,CSPFSGGSLDTQYF
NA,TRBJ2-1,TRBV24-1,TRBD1,CATSDPRKNRGYYNEQFF
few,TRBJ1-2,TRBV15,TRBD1,CATSRDRPTGYELTGYTF